The 22 T cell receptor beta chains below come from one sample, sequenced in a study of T cells in Graves' hyperthyroidism and ophthalmopathy. It was RNA transcripts that yielded the amplified TCR beta CDR3 regions. First-round RT-PCR targeting the TCR CDR3 was performed with the HTBI primer set. TCRdb used MiXCR to reprocess the multiplex PCR reads, holding one entry per CDR3 protein. Here the sample spans roughly 570,000 distinct CDR3 sequences, approximately 14% being singletons. The sequencing sample was made of blood. The receptors shown here come from a woman in her twenties or thirties with Graves' hyperthyroidism.

This clonotype has at least ten counts. V usage is TRBV6-1 and J usage is TRBJ2-7; D not resolved. Between the trimmed V and J ends, which lost 5 bases and 5 bases, there was a span of 13 bases. This CDR3 is built from 13 residues. Germline-derived CDR1 and CDR2 are MNHNS and SASEGT. CDR3 protein: CASSPGRSHEQYF. CDR3 in DNA: TGTGCCAGCAGTCCAGGCCGATCCCACGAGCAGTACTTC.

This clonotype has just a few counts. The V call is TRBV7-9, the J call TRBJ2-7; 10 bases align to TRBD2. J was trimmed by 1 base and V by 2 bases; bases with no gene match: 11. The CDR3 spans 18 residues. CDR1 is SEHNR, CDR2 FQNEAQ, per germline (reference sequence). CDR3 bases: TGTGCCAGCAGCTTATCGAGCCTAGCGGGAGTTTGGTCCTACGAGCAGTACTTC. Translation gives CASSLSSLAGVWSYEQYF.

The chain couples TRBV7-8 to TRBJ1-4, with D possibly matching TRBD1 (6 bases). In germline, CDR1 is SGHVS, CDR2 FQNEAQ. V lost 7 bases to trimming and J lost 5 bases, with 32 bases between them. This CDR3 is built from 20 residues. DNA of the CDR3: TGTGCCAGCACCGCCGGGGGGCAGGGGCTAATAGGGGTCATCAATGAAAAACTGTTTTTT. Its protein is CASTAGGQGLIGVINEKLFF.

This clonotype was observed a few times. This chain links TRBV7-9 with TRBJ2-2; 9 positions match TRBD1. Germline-derived CDR1 and CDR2 are SEHNR and FQNEAQ (reference sequence). V gave up 5 bases and J gave up 5 bases; unmatched junction bases: 6. The CDR3 has 15 amino acids. This chain's CDR3 is CASSTTGGGTGELFF. CDR3 bases: TGTGCCAGCAGCACAACAGGGGGCGGTACCGGGGAGCTGTTTTTT. The full variable domain, completed using reference TRBV7-9 and TRBJ2-2, is DTGVSQNPRHKITKRGQNVTFRCDPISEHNRLYWYRQTLGQGPEFLTYFQNEAQLEKSRLLSDRFSAERPKGSFSTLEIQRTEQGDSAMYLCASSTTGGGTGELFFGEGSRLTVL.

Concerning this clonotype: This may come from a read error, since a much larger clone is one base off. The rearrangement joins TRBV7-8 to TRBJ2-2; the D is unclear. The CDR3 runs 15 residues. Trimming took off 7 bases at V and 5 bases at J, with 17 bases between the two ends. Germline V CDR1 and CDR2: SGHVS, FQNEAQ. The CDR3 nucleotides read TGTGCCAGCATAAAGGGTACTGGCGAAACCGGGGAGCTGTTTTTT. Encoded protein: CASIKGTGETGELFF. The full variable domain, completed using reference TRBV7-8 and TRBJ2-2, is GAGVSQSPRYKVAKRGQDVALRCDPISGHVSLFWYQQALGQGPEFLTYFQNEAQLDKSGLPSDRFFAERPEGSVSTLKIQRTQQEDSAVYLCASIKGTGETGELFFGEGSRLTVL.

CDR3 nucleotides: TGTGCCAGCAGCTTATCCGGCACGGGTGCCCCTGAAGCTTTCTTT. Translated, it gives CASSLSGTGAPEAFF. The chain recombines TRBV7-9 with TRBJ1-1; no reliable D call. The germline V gene has CDR1 SEHNR and CDR2 FQNEAQ (reference sequence). The CDR3 consists of 15 residues. With 2 bases removed from V and 6 bases from J, the gap between germline ends came to 16 bases.

J is TRBJ2-7 and V is TRBV4-1, with D possibly being TRBD2 (5 bases). The germline V gene has CDR1 MGHRA and CDR2 YSYEKL. This CDR3 comprises 18 residues. Trimming shortened V by 0 bases and J by 4 bases, and 22 bases separated the two germline ends. The CDR3 here is CASSQDWSRWSSGYEQYF. The CDR3 bases are TGCGCCAGCAGCCAAGATTGGAGTAGGTGGAGTTCGGGATACGAGCAGTACTTC.

This clonotype was recorded many times. The chain carries TRBV7-9 and TRBJ2-5, with TRBD2 identical over 7 bases. Germline V gene sequence: CDR1 SEHNR, CDR2 FQNEAQ (reference sequence). CDR3 length: 15 amino acids. V dropped 5 bases and J dropped 2; count of bases not matched to a gene: 8. DNA for the CDR3: TGTGCCAGCAGCCTCCGAGCGGGACTTCAAGAGACCCAGTACTTC. Its translation is CASSLRAGLQETQYF.

This clonotype was seen at least ten times. The J gene is TRBJ1-5, the V gene TRBV28; 7 nucleotides agree with TRBD1. J lost 7 bases, V lost 6 bases, and 12 bases had no gene match. Germline CDR1 MDHEN, CDR2 SYDVKM. This CDR3 has 15 residues. The CDR3 DNA sequence: TGTGCCAGCAGCCAAACAGGGGCCCTAGGGCAGCCCCAGCATTTT. This codes for CASSQTGALGQPQHF.

There are a few counts of this clonotype. The V call is TRBV3-1, the J call TRBJ2-2; D is ambiguous. The CDR3 has 14 amino acids. The V end was cut by 1 base, the J end by 4 bases, with 7 bases between. CDR1 and CDR2 from the germline V gene are LGHDT and YNNKEL (reference sequence). This chain's CDR3 is CASSQGASTGELFF. In DNA, the CDR3 is TGTGCCAGCAGCCAAGGAGCGAGCACCGGGGAGCTGTTTTTT.

The V call is TRBV6-1, the J call TRBJ2-3; D might be TRBD1 or TRBD2, each matching 6 bases. With 1 base removed from V and 5 bases from J, the gap between germline ends came to 13 bases. This CDR3 region has 15 residues. The germline V gene has CDR1 MNHNS and CDR2 SASEGT. Here the CDR3 reads CASSEGGAPGDTQYF. The CDR3 bases are TGTGCCAGCAGTGAAGGGGGGGCGCCGGGAGATACGCAGTATTTT.

The J gene is TRBJ2-2, the V gene TRBV6-1, with unresolved D. V was cut by 6 bases and J by 4 bases, with 18 bases left in between. Looked up from germline, CDR1 is MNHNS and CDR2 is SASEGT. The CDR3 length is 16 residues. CDR3 DNA: TGTGCCAGCAGGTTCATGGTTTTGGAGAGCACCGGGGAGCTGTTTTTT. This sequence encodes CASRFMVLESTGELFF.

This clonotype was found many times. The rearrangement links TRBV27 to TRBJ1-4, with D possibly being TRBD1 (5 bases). Trimming took off 6 bases at V and 3 bases at J, with 11 bases between the two ends. Germline V gene sequence: CDR1 MNHEY, CDR2 SMNVEV (reference sequence). The CDR3 consists of 14 residues. Written as DNA, the CDR3 is TGTGCCAGCAGGTGGGGGAGGCCTAATGAAAAACTGTTTTTT. As protein: CASRWGRPNEKLFF.

This clonotype was counted many times. The chain employs TRBV20-1 and TRBJ2-2; no clear D. Between the trimmed V and J ends, which lost 3 bases and 2 bases, there was a span of 7 bases. The CDR3 is 13 residues long. Germline assignment: CDR1 DFQATT and CDR2 SNEGSKA (reference sequence). The CDR3 loop is CSASLGNTGELFF. The CDR3 nucleotides are TGCAGTGCTAGCTTGGGCAACACCGGGGAGCTGTTTTTT.

This clonotype has just a few counts. A junction boundary mismatches the germline segment, possibly from a read error. The gene calls are TRBV9 and TRBJ1-1; D remains unclear. The CDR3 runs 13 residues. CDR1 is SGDLS and CDR2 is YYNGEE in the germline V gene. The CDR3 sequence is CASNVGLNTEAFF. CDR3 bases: TGTGCCAGCAACGTAGGTCTTAACACTGAAGCTTTCTTT.

This clonotype showed up many times. This chain links TRBV5-1 with TRBJ1-2, with TRBD1 matching over 7 bases. Per germline, CDR1 SGHRS and CDR2 YFSETQ. The V gene end was trimmed by 4 bases and the J gene end by 4 bases; junction bases not matched to a gene: 10. The CDR3 runs 15 residues. As DNA, the CDR3 is TGCGCCAGCAGCCCGGAGGGCAGGGGGTTCTATGGCTACACCTTC. The encoded protein is CASSPEGRGFYGYTF.

The rearrangement uses TRBV7-9 and TRBJ1-2; no firm D call. CDR1 is SEHNR, CDR2 FQNEAQ, per germline (reference sequence). This CDR3 contains 13 residues. V lost 0 bases, J lost 5 bases, and 7 bases lay in between. The CDR3 DNA reads TGTGCCAGCAGCTTAGCGCGGGCTTATGGCTACACCTTC. Translation: CASSLARAYGYTF.

Details on this clonotype: A much larger clone differs by one base, so this may be a read error. This chain uses TRBV5-1 with TRBJ2-1; 8 bases map to TRBD1. This CDR3 has 14 residues. The germline V gene has CDR1 SGHRS and CDR2 YFSETQ. The CDR3 protein is CASSLQGADNKQFF. The CDR3, as DNA: TGCGCCAGCAGCTTGCAGGGGGCCGACAATAAGCAGTTCTTC.

Only a few counts were recorded for this clonotype. The chain employs TRBV7-9 and TRBJ1-2; 7 bases map to TRBD1. Trimming at V came to 6 bases and at J to 4 bases, leaving 8 bases not matched to a gene. Germline V gene sequence: CDR1 SEHNR, CDR2 FQNEAQ (reference sequence). The CDR3 has 14 residues. This chain's CDR3 is CASSSPTGLYGYTF. The CDR3 nucleotides read TGTGCCAGCAGTTCTCCGACAGGGCTCTATGGCTACACCTTC.

This clonotype was found many times. The V gene is TRBV24-1, the J gene TRBJ2-1; 12 bases line up with TRBD2. Trimming at V came to 7 bases and at J to 4 bases, leaving 4 bases not matched to a gene. The CDR3 length is 15 residues. Germline-derived CDR1 and CDR2 are KGHDR and SFDVKD. The CDR3 DNA sequence: TGTGCCACCAGCCCGGGACTAGCGGGTTACAATGAGCAGTTCTTC. Protein product: CATSPGLAGYNEQFF.

The table lists this clonotype with many counts. The chain employs TRBV30 and TRBJ2-2, with TRBD2 matching over 7 bases. Germline CDR1 and CDR2: GTSNPN and SVGIG (reference sequence). V shed 4 bases, J shed 6 bases, and the junction held 14 bases outside the gene matches. CDR3 length: 16 amino acids. This CDR3 reads CAWNDGGVGLAGELFF. In DNA, the CDR3 is TGTGCCTGGAATGATGGGGGGGTCGGTCTTGCCGGGGAGCTGTTTTTT.

A note on this clonotype: This may arise from a read error, as a much more abundant clone is one base away. The chain employs TRBV7-2 and TRBJ2-3; the D is unclear. Trimming took 0 bases from V and 2 from J, leaving 15 bases between them. The V gene's germline CDR1 is SGHTA and CDR2 FQGNSA. The CDR3 length is 17 residues. Here the CDR3 DNA reads TGTGCCAGCAGCTTAGCGATCTCAACTGGTTACACAGATACGCAGTATTTT. It codes for CASSLAISTGYTDTQYF.